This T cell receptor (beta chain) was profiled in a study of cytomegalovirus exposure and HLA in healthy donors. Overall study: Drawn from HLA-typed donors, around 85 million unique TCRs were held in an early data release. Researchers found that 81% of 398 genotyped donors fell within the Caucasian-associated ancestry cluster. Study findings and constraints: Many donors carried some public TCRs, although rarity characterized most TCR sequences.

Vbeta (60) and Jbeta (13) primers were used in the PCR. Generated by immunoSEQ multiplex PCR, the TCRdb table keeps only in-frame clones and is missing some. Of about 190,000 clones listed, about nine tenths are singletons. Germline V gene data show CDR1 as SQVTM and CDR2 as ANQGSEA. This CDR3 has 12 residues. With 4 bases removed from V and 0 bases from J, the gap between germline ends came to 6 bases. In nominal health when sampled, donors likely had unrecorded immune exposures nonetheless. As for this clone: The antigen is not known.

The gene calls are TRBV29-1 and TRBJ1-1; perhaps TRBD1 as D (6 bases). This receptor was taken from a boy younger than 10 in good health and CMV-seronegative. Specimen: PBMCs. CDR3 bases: TGCAGCGTTGGGGGGCTGAACACTGAAGCTTTCTTT. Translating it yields CSVGGLNTEAFF.